This T cell receptor (beta chain) was identified during a study of monozygotic twins with inflammatory bowel disease. Points from the study as a whole: The co-twins with IBD showed lower TCRbeta diversity (inverse Simpson) than their healthy siblings.

Worth noting for this clonotype: The target antigen is unknown.

The germline V gene encodes CDR1 SGHRS and CDR2 YFSETQ. The length of the CDR3 is 17 residues. Blood was drawn at about 2.4 ml per donor. Whole-blood RNA isolation (total RNA) proceeded without T cell sorting. TCRdb reprocessed the 5' RACE reads, keeping one entry per CDR3 protein, no DNA. This repertoire comprises 200,000 to 250,000 distinct CDR3 sequences; its ten largest clones make up 6% to 9%. The V gene is TRBV5-1, the J gene TRBJ2-5. This receptor was identified in a human donor with ulcerative colitis or Crohn's disease, or a healthy co-twin of an affected twin (not recorded which). The source material was blood. The CDR3 spells CASSLVGWKKSQETQYF.